This T cell receptor (beta chain) was identified during a study of blood T cell repertoires in COVID-19. Study-level information: Specimens from acute and convalescent COVID-19 originated in the United States, Italy and Spain.

Generated by immunoSEQ multiplex PCR, the TCRdb table keeps only in-frame clones and is missing some. The table lists 75,000 to 100,000 clones, 80% to 90% of them singletons. Germline V CDR1 and CDR2: SGHTA, FQGTGA. V lost 5 bases and J 4 bases, leaving 7 bases between the germline ends. This CDR3 region has 12 residues. The sample taken for sequencing was peripheral blood. The source of this sequence is a human donor in a cohort sampled during active COVID-19. The V and J genes are TRBV7-3 and TRBJ2-3; D not certain. The CDR3 spells CASSPRADTQYF. Written as DNA, the CDR3 is TGTGCCAGCAGCCCCCGAGCAGATACGCAGTATTTT. The full variable domain, rest sourced from reference TRBV7-3 and TRBJ2-3, is GAGVSQTPSNKVTEKGKYVELRCDPISGHTALYWYRQSLGQGPEFLIYFQGTGAADDSGLPNDRFFAVRPEGSVSTLKIQRTERGDSAVYLCASSPRADTQYFGPGTRLTVL.